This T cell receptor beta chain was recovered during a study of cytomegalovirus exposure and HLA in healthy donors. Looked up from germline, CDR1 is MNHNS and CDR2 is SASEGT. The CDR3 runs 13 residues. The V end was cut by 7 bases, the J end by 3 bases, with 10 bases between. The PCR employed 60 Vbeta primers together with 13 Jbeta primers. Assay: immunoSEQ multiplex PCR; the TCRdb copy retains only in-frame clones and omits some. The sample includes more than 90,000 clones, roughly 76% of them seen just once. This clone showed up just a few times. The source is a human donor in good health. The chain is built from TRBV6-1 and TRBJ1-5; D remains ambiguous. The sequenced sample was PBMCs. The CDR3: CASKRAVNQPQHF. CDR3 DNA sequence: TGTGCCAGCAAGAGGGCAGTCAATCAGCCCCAGCATTTT.